This T cell receptor (beta chain) originates from a study of OX40 agonist ivuxolimab in advanced cancers. Study-level findings and limits: The average count of expanded clones was higher among CD8+ T cells than among CD4+.

A remark on this clone: What it recognizes is unknown.

Germline V CDR1 and CDR2: SGHNT, YYREEE (reference sequence). Trimming left V 5 bases short and J 0 bases short, with 12 bases between. The CDR3 covers 15 residues. Some clones are missing from TCRdb's copy, which holds only in-frame ones; the method was immunoSEQ multiplex PCR. The sample records 80,000 to 100,000 clones, approximately 94% being singletons. The sequences come from CD4+ or CD8+ T cells sorted from blood, collected in a trial of the OX40 agonist ivuxolimab. The TCR was taken from an adult with an advanced solid tumor such as melanoma, head and neck, liver or kidney cancer. The chain combines TRBV5-4 with TRBJ1-3, with D tentatively TRBD1 (5 bases). DNA of the CDR3: TGTGCCAGCAGTGGGGACGGGGCCTCTGGAAACACCATATATTTT. It yields the protein CASSGDGASGNTIYF.